These 28 T cell receptor beta chains originate from one sample sequenced in a study of T cells in Graves' hyperthyroidism and ophthalmopathy. What was amplified from RNA transcripts were TCR beta CDR3 regions. Researchers ran a first-round RT-PCR on the TCR CDR3 using the HTBI primer set. Each CDR3 protein gets one entry after TCRdb re-called the multiplex PCR reads with MiXCR. The sample consists of under 250,000 distinct CDR3 sequences, approximately 24% of them appearing once. Source material: blood. These receptors were taken from a woman in her forties with Graves' ophthalmopathy.

This clonotype appeared many times. The V and J genes are TRBV6-1 and TRBJ2-7, with TRBD1 identical over 8 bases. The CDR3 length is 14 residues. Germline values: CDR1 MNHNS, CDR2 SASEGT. V trimming: 6 bases; J trimming: 6 bases; junction bases outside the gene matches: 10. The CDR3, as DNA: TGTGCCAGCAGCGCCGAGACAGGGGCCTCCGAGCAGTACTTC. It is translated as CASSAETGASEQYF.

This clonotype appeared a single time. The rearrangement uses TRBV5-6 and TRBJ2-7; 9 positions match TRBD1. After removal of 5 bases from V and 4 bases from J, the junction contained 7 bases not matched to a gene. Germline V lookup: CDR1 SGHDT, CDR2 YYEEEE. CDR3 length: 14 residues. The CDR3 region is CASSWTGALYEQYF. The CDR3 bases are TGTGCCAGCAGTTGGACAGGGGCCCTATACGAGCAGTACTTC.

The sample holds many counts of this clonotype. This chain joins TRBV7-8 and TRBJ2-7; the D is unclear. Between the trimmed V and J ends, which lost 0 bases and 5 bases, there was a span of 17 bases. CDR1 and CDR2 from the germline V gene are SGHVS and FQNEAQ. There are 16 residues in the CDR3. The CDR3 nucleotides read TGTGCCAGCAGCTTAGCGCAAAGCTCTCAAACCCACGAGCAGTACTTC. This encodes CASSLAQSSQTHEQYF. Drawing the rest from reference TRBV7-8 and TRBJ2-7, the complete variable domain is GAGVSQSPRYKVAKRGQDVALRCDPISGHVSLFWYQQALGQGPEFLTYFQNEAQLDKSGLPSDRFFAERPEGSVSTLKIQRTQQEDSAVYLCASSLAQSSQTHEQYFGPGTRLTVT.

The chain links TRBV12-3 or TRBV12-4 to TRBJ1-5; no clear D. CDR3 length equals 14 residues. V dropped 3 bases and J dropped 7 bases, with 13 bases sitting between them. The chain's CDR3 is CASSFGSAAQPQHF. In DNA, the CDR3 is TGTGCCAGCAGTTTTGGGTCGGCGGCCCAGCCCCAGCATTTT.

In regard to this clonotype: This may come from a read error, since a much larger clone is one base off. The rearrangement uses TRBV10-2 and TRBJ2-5, with a possible D match to TRBD2 (5 bases). This CDR3 spans 15 amino acids. The V end lost 6 bases, the J end lost 5 bases, and 19 bases lay between the germline ends. The germline V gene has CDR1 WSHSY and CDR2 SAAADI. The CDR3 nucleotides are TGCGCCAGCAGCGCCGGGATTAGCGTCGGGGAGACCCAGTACTTC. Its translation is CASSAGISVGETQYF.

This clonotype showed up just a few times. This sequence joins TRBV15 and TRBJ2-3; 10 bases match TRBD2. V lost 2 bases to trimming and J lost 5 bases; unmatched junction nucleotides: 4. There are 15 residues in the CDR3. CDR1 is LNHNV, CDR2 YYDKDF, per germline (reference sequence). CDR3 coding DNA: TGTGCCACCAGCAGAAGCGGGAGGGCCGAAGATACGCAGTATTTT. Protein product: CATSRSGRAEDTQYF.

The V call is TRBV12-3 or TRBV12-4, the J call TRBJ1-1; D is unresolved. V was clipped by 4 bases and J by 8 bases, with 11 bases between them. This CDR3 is 12 amino acids long. CDR3 nucleotide sequence: TGTGCCAGCAGTTCTGAGGCCAAGGAAGCTTTCTTT. Translated, it gives CASSSEAKEAFF.

The sample holds many counts of this clonotype. The CDR3 sequence is CASSQDLGAGEQYF. CDR3 nucleotides: TGTGCCAGCAGCCAAGATCTGGGGGCTGGGGAGCAGTACTTC. The V call is TRBV4-2, the J call TRBJ2-7, with a tentative D call TRBD1 (6 bases). The germline V gene encodes CDR1 LGHNA and CDR2 YNFKEQ. The CDR3 runs to 14 residues. V lost 0 bases and J lost 7, with 13 bases in between.

This clonotype was seen many times. This chain connects TRBV30 to TRBJ2-2, with 13 bases aligning to TRBD2. V shed 3 bases and J 4 bases; nucleotides not matched to a gene: 5. Per the germline V gene, CDR1 is GTSNPN and CDR2 is SVGIG (reference sequence). This CDR3 has 16 amino acids. CDR3 loop: CAWSRRLAGGTGELFF. DNA for the CDR3: TGTGCCTGGAGCCGTAGACTAGCGGGAGGCACCGGGGAGCTGTTTTTT.

In this sample, this clonotype turned up many times. This rearrangement joins TRBV29-1 to TRBJ2-5; D might be TRBD2 (6 bases). The length of the CDR3 is 12 residues. Germline-derived CDR1 and CDR2 are SQVTM and ANQGSEA. The V end lost 7 bases, the J end lost 0 bases, and 9 bases lay between the germline ends. The DNA of the CDR3 is TGCAGCGCCTTAGCGGACCAAGAGACCCAGTACTTC. Amino acid sequence: CSALADQETQYF.

With regard to this clonotype: This sequence may be a read error, since a much larger clone differs from it by one base. The rearrangement links TRBV2 to TRBJ1-1; no clear D gene. Between the trimmed V and J ends, which lost 1 base and 0 bases, there was a span of 3 bases. The germline V gene has CDR1 SNHLY and CDR2 FYNNEI. The CDR3 is made up of 13 amino acids. The chain's CDR3 is CASSEVLNTEAFF. CDR3 DNA sequence: TGTGCCAGCAGTGAAGTACTGAACACTGAAGCTTTCTTT.

The table lists this clonotype with many counts. V usage is TRBV7-2 and J usage is TRBJ2-5; D is ambiguous. Trimming stripped 5 bases from V and 4 bases from J, with 14 bases between. CDR3 size: 14 residues. In germline, CDR1 is SGHTA, CDR2 FQGNSA. CDR3 amino acids: CASSAGLLVETQYF. CDR3 nucleotide sequence: TGTGCCAGCAGCGCCGGGCTATTAGTAGAGACCCAGTACTTC.

This clonotype was seen only once. The chain recombines TRBV24-1 with TRBJ2-5, with D unclear. Germline loops: CDR1 KGHDR, CDR2 SFDVKD. V was shortened by 3 bases and J by 5 bases, with 15 bases between the two germline ends. CDR3 length equals 15 residues. DNA for the CDR3: TGTGCCACCAGTGATGATAGGACGACAACGGAGACCCAGTACTTC. The encoded protein is CATSDDRTTTETQYF.

CDR3 amino acids: CASSFPGTGYETQYF. CDR3 nucleotides: TGTGCCAGCAGCTTTCCAGGGACAGGGTACGAGACCCAGTACTTC. The V and J genes are TRBV28 and TRBJ2-5; TRBD1 agrees at 9 bases. Per the germline V gene, CDR1 is MDHEN and CDR2 is SYDVKM. With 6 bases clipped from V and 5 bases from J, the junction kept 10 bases outside the gene matches. The CDR3 runs to 15 residues.

This clonotype has at least ten counts. The rearrangement links TRBV11-2 to TRBJ2-1, with D perhaps matching TRBD1 or TRBD2 (6 bases each). Germline CDR1 reads SGHAT; CDR2 reads FQNNGV. The CDR3 has 18 amino acids. Trimming removed 2 bases at V and 4 bases at J, with 21 bases between. The CDR3 is CASSLKVPGGLGYNEQFF. Here the CDR3 DNA reads TGTGCCAGCAGCTTAAAGGTCCCTGGGGGGCTAGGGTACAATGAGCAGTTCTTC.

This rearrangement joins TRBV12-3 or TRBV12-4 to TRBJ2-7, with 7 bases fitting TRBD1. The junction had 20 bases not matched to a gene; V was cut back by 6 bases and J by 9 bases. This CDR3 region has 16 residues. The chain's CDR3 is CASSRKDRLRISGQYF. The DNA of the CDR3 is TGTGCCAGCAGCCGAAAGGACAGGCTTCGAATAAGTGGGCAGTACTTC.

This clonotype was seen repeatedly, ten times or more. The chain employs TRBV11-2 and TRBJ2-5, with 7 nucleotides matching TRBD1. With 5 bases clipped from V and 6 bases from J, the junction kept 6 bases outside the gene matches. Germline V gives CDR1 SGHAT, CDR2 FQNNGV. This CDR3 comprises 13 residues. For the CDR3, the DNA is TGTGCCAGCAGCCAAGGGACAGCCAAGACCCAGTACTTC. Translating it yields CASSQGTAKTQYF.

This clonotype appeared many times. The gene calls are TRBV6-1 and TRBJ2-4; 7 nucleotides match TRBD1. Trimming took 9 bases from V and 7 from J; bases not matched to a gene: 3. This CDR3 has 11 residues. Germline lookup yields CDR1 MNHNS and CDR2 SASEGT. The CDR3 DNA sequence: TGTGCCAGTTACAGGGGTAACATTCAGTACTTC. Translating it yields CASYRGNIQYF.

For this clonotype: One end of the junction varies from germline; a read error may be responsible. This sequence joins TRBV6-1 and TRBJ2-5; D possibly matches TRBD1 or TRBD2 (5 bases each). From germline, CDR1 is MNHNS and CDR2 SASEGT. CDR3 length: 15 amino acids. In DNA, the CDR3 is TGTGCCAGCAGTGTCCTCGGGACCTCCCAAGGGACCCAGTACTTC. Translated: CASSVLGTSQGTQYF.

This clonotype was seen ten or more times. CDR3 in DNA: TGTGCCACCAGTGATGTACAGGGGGTAGAGACCCAGTACTTC. Translation gives CATSDVQGVETQYF. This chain uses TRBV24-1 with TRBJ2-5; TRBD1 matches at 8 bases. The CDR3 covers 14 residues. V lost 3 bases and J lost 4; bases outside the gene matches: 3. The germline CDR1 and CDR2 sequences are KGHDR and SFDVKD.

This clonotype appeared many times. The chain recombines TRBV10-3 with TRBJ2-7; unclear D gene. Trimming shortened V by 4 bases and J by 4 bases, and 8 bases separated the two germline ends. The CDR3 is 12 residues long. Germline V lookup: CDR1 ENHRY, CDR2 SYGVKD. CDR3 sequence: CAISGQGYEQYF. CDR3 DNA sequence: TGTGCCATCAGTGGCCAAGGGTACGAGCAGTACTTC.

A few counts support this clonotype. A single base separates this from a much larger clone, so it may be a read error. The rearrangement links TRBV20-1 to TRBJ1-3; D call uncertain. Germline V gene sequence: CDR1 DFQATT, CDR2 SNEGSKA (reference sequence). V was trimmed by 6 bases and J by 3 bases, leaving 12 bases between them. The CDR3 is made up of 13 amino acids. CDR3 in DNA: TGCAGTGCAGTCAGAGGGCTTGGAAACACCATATATTTT. Translation gives CSAVRGLGNTIYF.

The chain uses TRBV13 and TRBJ2-7; 7 bases are shared with TRBD1. Germline lookup yields CDR1 PRHDT and CDR2 FYEKMQ (reference sequence). J was trimmed by 6 bases and V by 4 bases; bases with no gene match: 9. The CDR3 is made up of 14 amino acids. CDR3 protein: CASSSTTGVGEQYF. CDR3 bases: TGTGCCAGCAGCTCCACCACAGGGGTGGGCGAGCAGTACTTC.

A few counts support this clonotype. A single base separates this from a much larger clone, so it may be a read error. The rearrangement joins TRBV12-3 or TRBV12-4 to TRBJ2-7; the D gene is possibly TRBD1 (5 bases). The V end was cut by 1 base, the J end by 0 bases, with 7 bases between. The CDR3 has 14 amino acids. CDR3 in DNA: TGTGCCAGCAGTTTAGTAGGGGCCTCCTACGAGCAGTACTTC. It translates to CASSLVGASYEQYF.

This clonotype was seen many times. The chain has TRBV5-8 and TRBJ2-4; D might be TRBD1 or TRBD2, each matching 5 bases. CDR3 length: 16 amino acids. The germline V gene encodes CDR1 SGHTS and CDR2 YDEGEE. Trimming stripped 5 bases from V and 0 bases from J, with 15 bases between. Here the CDR3 reads CASSFKGTIAKNIQYF. The CDR3 DNA is TGTGCCAGCAGTTTCAAGGGGACCATAGCCAAAAACATTCAGTACTTC.

The chain has TRBV12-3 or TRBV12-4 and TRBJ1-5, with unresolved D. The CDR3 has 15 residues. V was cut by 6 bases and J by 4 bases, with 16 bases left in between. CDR3 residues: CASSIGRELNQPQHF. CDR3 nucleotide sequence: TGTGCCAGCAGCATTGGAAGGGAATTAAATCAGCCCCAGCATTTT.

The table lists this clonotype with many counts. The V and J genes are TRBV20-1 and TRBJ2-4; tentative D call: TRBD1 (5 bases). CDR3 size: 12 residues. CDR1 and CDR2 (germline): DFQATT, SNEGSKA (reference sequence). Trimming took 1 base from V and 6 from J, leaving 7 bases between them. DNA for the CDR3: TGCAGTGCTAGAGGGCAGGGAAACATTCAGTACTTC. Translation: CSARGQGNIQYF.

There are many counts of this clonotype. V gene TRBV7-8 combines with J gene TRBJ1-5; a weak D match, TRBD1 (6 bases). This CDR3 has 16 amino acids. Germline V lookup: CDR1 SGHVS, CDR2 FQNEAQ. V was shortened by 5 bases and J by 1 base, with 15 bases between the two germline ends. The CDR3 DNA reads as TGTGCCAGCAGCCGCTCCCGGACAGTGAGCAATCAGCCCCAGCATTTT. This encodes CASSRSRTVSNQPQHF. The complete variable domain, with remaining parts taken from reference TRBV7-8 and TRBJ1-5, reads GAGVSQSPRYKVAKRGQDVALRCDPISGHVSLFWYQQALGQGPEFLTYFQNEAQLDKSGLPSDRFFAERPEGSVSTLKIQRTQQEDSAVYLCASSRSRTVSNQPQHFGDGTRLSIL.